This TCR beta chain was found in a study of OX40 agonist ivuxolimab in advanced cancers. About the study: Patients were treated with intravenous ivuxolimab, dosed at 0.01 to 10 mg/kg and infused every 2 weeks. Therapy given before enrollment (anti-PD-1, anti-PD-L1 or anti-CTLA-4) was allowed, and 35% to 45% had some.

The V and J ends lost 5 bases and 3 bases, in that order; junction bases with no gene match: 9. The CDR3 totals 15 residues. Per germline, CDR1 SGHVS and CDR2 FQNEAQ. Profiling relied on immunoSEQ multiplex PCR, and the TCRdb table lists in-frame clones only, not all of them. Seen here are 65,000 to 100,000 clones, approximately 91% observed once, and the top ten hold approximately 7.7%. This sequence originates from an adult with an advanced solid tumor such as melanoma, head and neck, liver or kidney cancer. This chain links TRBV7-8 with TRBJ2-7; 8 positions match TRBD2. The source material was CD4+ or CD8+ T cells sorted from blood, sampled in a trial of the OX40 agonist ivuxolimab. The chain's CDR3 is CASSPRTSWIYEQYF. In DNA form, the CDR3 reads TGTGCCAGCAGCCCACGGACTAGCTGGATCTACGAGCAGTACTTC.